Listed here are 31 T cell receptor beta chains from one sample, sequenced in a study of blood T cell repertoires in COVID-19. Sequencing was performed with immunoSEQ multiplex PCR; in TCRdb, only in-frame clones are kept and a portion is missing. The repertoire holds about 290,000 clones, with 86% as singletons. The sample consisted of peripheral blood. Receptor source: a woman aged 25 to 45 with active or convalescent COVID-19.

The rearrangement links TRBV12-1 to TRBJ2-5; the D call TRBD2 from the table was never checked on the DNA. TRBV12-1 is a pseudogene. The CDR3 runs 17 residues. The CDR3 protein is CASSPHHLTSGQATQYF. DNA for the CDR3: TGTGCCAGCAGTCCCCATCACTTGACTAGCGGCCAAGCGACCCAGTACTTC.

The J gene is TRBJ2-6, the V gene TRBV19, with D maybe TRBD1 (5 bases). V gave up 11 bases and J gave up 2 bases, with 7 bases separating them. The V gene's germline CDR1 is LNHDA and CDR2 SQIVND (reference sequence). This CDR3 region has 12 residues. CDR3 amino acids: CAGRAGANVLTF. CDR3 nucleotides: TGTGCCGGCAGGGCTGGGGCCAACGTCCTGACTTTC.

V usage is TRBV5-1 and J usage is TRBJ1-2, with 9 positions matching TRBD1. After removal of 2 bases from V and 6 bases from J, the junction contained 14 bases not matched to a gene. CDR1 is SGHRS, CDR2 YFSETQ, per germline. CDR3 size: 17 residues. CDR3 sequence reads: CASSLDSPGQGPDGYTF. CDR3 sequence (DNA): TGCGCCAGCAGCTTAGACTCCCCGGGACAGGGCCCGGATGGCTACACCTTC.

The chain joins TRBV24-1 to TRBJ2-1, with a possible D match to TRBD2 (7 bases). The CDR3 extends over 14 amino acids. V gave up 9 bases and J gave up 5 bases, with 16 bases separating them. Germline values: CDR1 KGHDR, CDR2 SFDVKD. The CDR3 sequence: CATRRSGGHNEQFF. CDR3 coding DNA: TGTGCCACCCGCAGGTCCGGGGGGCACAATGAGCAGTTCTTC.

J is TRBJ2-1 and V is TRBV5-1; 13 bases fit TRBD2. In germline, CDR1 is SGHRS, CDR2 YFSETQ. This CDR3 comprises 15 residues. Trimming removed 4 bases from V and 9 bases from J; junction bases left unmatched: 7. The CDR3 here is CASSPGLAGIGEQFF. The CDR3 region has the DNA TGCGCCAGCAGCCCGGGACTAGCGGGGATCGGTGAGCAGTTCTTC.

The V and J genes are TRBV28 and TRBJ2-7; TRBD1 aligns across 9 bases. This CDR3 is 14 amino acids long. V lost 6 bases and J lost 5; bases outside the gene matches: 8. Germline V gene lookup returns CDR1 MDHEN and CDR2 SYDVKM. This CDR3 reads CASRTGGYFDEQYF. CDR3 coding DNA: TGTGCCAGCAGGACAGGGGGTTACTTCGACGAGCAGTACTTC.

The chain joins TRBV19 to TRBJ2-6; 8 nucleotides match TRBD1. J was trimmed by 2 bases and V by 7 bases; bases with no gene match: 1. The CDR3 covers 14 residues. Germline CDR1 reads LNHDA; CDR2 reads SQIVND (reference sequence). As DNA, the CDR3 is TGTGCCAGTAAGACAGGGGCTGGGGCCAACGTCCTGACTTTC. Its translation: CASKTGAGANVLTF.

The chain employs TRBV2 and TRBJ1-6; 7 bases map to TRBD1. This CDR3 region has 15 residues. V shed 2 bases and J 7 bases; nucleotides not matched to a gene: 5. Germline loops: CDR1 SNHLY, CDR2 FYNNEI. Written as DNA, the CDR3 is TGTGCCAGCAGTGAAATTGAAGGGGGCAATTCACCCCTCCACTTT. Translation: CASSEIEGGNSPLHF. The complete variable domain, with remaining parts taken from reference TRBV2 and TRBJ1-6, reads EPEVTQTPSHQVTQMGQEVILRCVPISNHLYFYWYRQILGQKVEFLVSFYNNEISEKSEIFDDQFSVERPDGSNFTLKIRSTKLEDSAMYFCASSEIEGGNSPLHFGNGTRLTVT.

This clone was found once. The J gene is TRBJ1-1, the V gene TRBV15, with 7 bases identical to TRBD1. CDR1 LNHNV and CDR2 YYDKDF come from the germline V gene (reference sequence). The CDR3 consists of 15 residues. V was pared by 3 bases and J by 1 base, with 5 bases of the junction left unmatched. This chain's CDR3 is CATSSRQGTNTEAFF. The CDR3 region has the DNA TGTGCCACCAGCAGTCGACAGGGAACGAACACTGAAGCTTTCTTT.

The chain couples TRBV6-6 to TRBJ1-3; D possibly corresponds to TRBD1 (5 bases). Germline assignment: CDR1 MNHNY and CDR2 SVGAGI (reference sequence). The germline V and J ends were trimmed by 2 bases and 4 bases, with 12 bases remaining between them. This CDR3 is built from 15 residues. This chain's CDR3 is CASSYQDSTGNTIYF. The CDR3 DNA reads as TGTGCCAGCAGTTACCAAGACAGTACCGGAAACACCATATATTTT.

The J gene is TRBJ1-5, the V gene TRBV19, with 7 bases fitting TRBD1. The trim removed 6 bases at V and 2 bases at J, leaving 4 bases unmatched. CDR3 length equals 14 residues. Germline CDR1 reads LNHDA; CDR2 reads SQIVND (reference sequence). The CDR3 DNA reads TGTGCCAGTAGACCCACAGGGGGCAATCAGCCCCAGCATTTT. It translates to CASRPTGGNQPQHF.

The chain uses TRBV27 and TRBJ1-5, with a weak D call TRBD1 (5 bases). The V gene lost 4 bases and the J gene lost 1 base, with 11 bases spanning the gap. The CDR3 sequence is 15 residues long. Per the germline V gene, CDR1 is MNHEY and CDR2 is SMNVEV (reference sequence). The CDR3 loop is CASSWGSGSNQPQHF. CDR3 DNA sequence: TGTGCCAGCAGTTGGGGCAGTGGGAGCAATCAGCCCCAGCATTTT.

V is TRBV5-1 and J is TRBJ2-1; 12 nucleotides align to TRBD2. This CDR3 has 15 amino acids. V dropped 3 bases and J dropped 4; count of bases not matched to a gene: 2. The germline gives CDR1 SGHRS, CDR2 YFSETQ. Here the CDR3 reads CASSSGTSGYNEQFF. Written as DNA, the CDR3 is TGCGCCAGCAGCTCAGGGACTAGCGGGTACAATGAGCAGTTCTTC.

The rearrangement uses TRBV19 and TRBJ2-1; 9 positions agree with TRBD2. Trimming removed 4 bases from V and 0 bases from J; junction bases left unmatched: 1. The V gene's germline CDR1 is LNHDA and CDR2 SQIVND (reference sequence). The CDR3 runs to 15 residues. The CDR3 nucleotides are TGTGCCAGTAGTAGCGGGGGGGACTCCTACAATGAGCAGTTCTTC. Translated, it gives CASSSGGDSYNEQFF.

The chain combines TRBV6-2 or TRBV6-3 with TRBJ2-7, with 11 bases that match TRBD2. Germline V gene lookup returns CDR1 MNHEY and CDR2 SVGEGT. Unmatched junction bases numbered 6, after V lost 3 bases and J lost 5 bases. The CDR3 contains 15 residues. This CDR3 is CASSYLRLAGNEQYF. DNA for the CDR3: TGTGCCAGCAGTTATCTCAGACTAGCGGGGAACGAGCAGTACTTC.

The chain has TRBV6-5 and TRBJ1-5; the match to TRBD1 covers 7 bases. The CDR3 loop spans 14 amino acids. The germline V gene has CDR1 MNHEY and CDR2 SVGAGI. V lost 6 bases, J lost 5 bases, and 7 bases stayed unmatched. The CDR3 DNA reads TGTGCCAGCAGCCACAGGGGACTCCATCAGCCCCAGCATTTT. The encoded protein is CASSHRGLHQPQHF.

This chain uses TRBV6-2 or TRBV6-3 with TRBJ1-5, with D unclear. Trimming removed 5 bases from V and 3 bases from J, with 11 bases in between. The CDR3 length is 14 residues. The germline gives CDR1 MNHEY, CDR2 SVGEGT. The CDR3 sequence is CASSTPGLNQPQHF. The DNA of the CDR3 is TGTGCCAGCAGTACACCGGGTCTCAATCAGCCCCAGCATTTT.

The chain employs TRBV28 and TRBJ1-6; D might be TRBD1 (5 bases). The CDR3 has 15 residues. In germline, CDR1 is MDHEN, CDR2 SYDVKM. V gave up 6 bases and J gave up 6 bases, with 15 bases separating them. The CDR3 protein is CASRQPTVLNSPLHF. The CDR3 nucleotides read TGTGCCAGCAGGCAACCGACAGTCCTTAATTCACCCCTCCACTTT.

The rearrangement uses TRBV5-5 and TRBJ2-7, with 7 bases fitting TRBD1. The CDR3 contains 14 residues. The V gene end was trimmed by 5 bases and the J gene end by 2 bases; junction bases not matched to a gene: 7. Per the germline V gene, CDR1 is SGHKS and CDR2 is YYEKEE (reference sequence). CDR3 sequence: CASRPTGETYEQYF. The DNA for the CDR3 is TGTGCCAGCAGGCCAACAGGGGAAACCTACGAGCAGTACTTC.

The J gene is TRBJ2-3, the V gene TRBV12-3 or TRBV12-4; no clear D gene. CDR3 size: 13 residues. Trimming cost V 5 bases and J 3 bases, with 9 bases left between them. CDR3 sequence reads: CASSLFNTDTQYF. The CDR3 bases are TGTGCCAGCAGTCTCTTTAATACAGATACGCAGTATTTT.

The chain recombines TRBV29-1 with TRBJ1-1; 9 bases map to TRBD1. V lost 7 bases and J lost 2; bases outside the gene matches: 5. This CDR3 is built from 13 residues. CDR1 is SQVTM, CDR2 ANQGSEA, per germline. The CDR3: CSARTGVNTEAFF. DNA of the CDR3: TGCAGCGCCCGGACAGGGGTTAACACTGAAGCTTTCTTT.

The V gene is TRBV5-1, the J gene TRBJ1-1, with 8 positions matching TRBD1. V was pared by 4 bases and J by 5 bases, with 7 bases of the junction left unmatched. The CDR3 is 14 residues long. Germline V lookup: CDR1 SGHRS, CDR2 YFSETQ. The CDR3, as DNA: TGCGCCAGCAGCGTACAGGGGGGAGATACTGAAGCTTTCTTT. Its protein product is CASSVQGGDTEAFF. The full variable domain, in which reference TRBV5-1 and TRBJ1-1 provide the parts outside the CDR3, is KAGVTQTPRYLIKTRGQQVTLSCSPISGHRSVSWYQQTPGQGLQFLFEYFSETQRNKGNFPGRFSGRQFSNSRSEMNVSTLELGDSALYLCASSVQGGDTEAFFGQGTRLTVV.

This clone showed up just once. This chain connects TRBV6-5 to TRBJ1-5; 7 positions agree with TRBD1. This CDR3 is built from 15 residues. V gave up 5 bases and J gave up 0 bases; unmatched junction bases: 4. The germline V gene encodes CDR1 MNHEY and CDR2 SVGAGI. DNA for the CDR3: TGTGCCAGCAGTCTGACAGGGAATAGCAATCAGCCCCAGCATTTT. Translating it yields CASSLTGNSNQPQHF.

The V and J genes are TRBV5-4 and TRBJ2-3; 8 bases are a match to TRBD2. The CDR3 sequence is 16 residues long. Trimming cost V 0 bases and J 2 bases; bases outside gene matches: 5. Germline CDR1 SGHNT, CDR2 YYREEE (reference sequence). CDR3 nucleotides: TGTGCCAGCAGCTTGGCCAGCGGGGGCTACACAGATACGCAGTATTTT. It codes for CASSLASGGYTDTQYF.

The rearrangement joins TRBV11-2 to TRBJ1-2, with 8 positions matching TRBD1. Per germline, CDR1 SGHAT and CDR2 FQNNGV. V shed 0 bases, J shed 7 bases, and the junction held 10 bases outside the gene matches. CDR3 size: 16 residues. The CDR3 loop is CASSLDLGQGAVGYTF. Here the CDR3 DNA reads TGTGCCAGCAGCTTAGACCTCGGGCAGGGGGCAGTTGGCTACACCTTC.

The CDR3 DNA reads as TGTGCCAGCAGCCCAAGAGGAGTCCAAGAGACCCAGTACTTC. The encoded protein is CASSPRGVQETQYF. The rearrangement links TRBV13 to TRBJ2-5; D is unclear. The V gene lost 5 bases and the J gene lost 1 base, with 11 bases spanning the gap. CDR3 length: 14 amino acids. Germline loops: CDR1 PRHDT, CDR2 FYEKMQ (reference sequence).

The chain carries TRBV7-9 and TRBJ1-2; 11 bases fit TRBD1. V lost 3 bases, J lost 6 bases, and 3 bases stayed unmatched. CDR1 and CDR2 (germline): SEHNR, FQNEAQ (reference sequence). The CDR3 runs 14 residues. CDR3 sequence reads: CASSFGTGGNGYTF. The CDR3 bases are TGTGCCAGCAGCTTTGGGACAGGGGGGAATGGCTACACCTTC.

The chain combines TRBV3-1 (or the pseudogene TRBV3-2) with TRBJ1-2, with D possibly TRBD1 on 6 matching bases. The CDR3 runs to 13 residues. CDR1 LGHDT and CDR2 YNNKEL come from the germline V gene (reference sequence). Trimming removed 5 bases from V and 3 bases from J, with 10 bases in between. The chain's CDR3 is CASSEGDYYGYTF. The CDR3, as DNA: TGTGCCAGCAGCGAGGGGGATTACTATGGCTACACCTTC.

This rearrangement joins TRBV7-2 to TRBJ2-2, with D hard to call. V was clipped by 2 bases and J by 1 base, with 5 bases between them. CDR1 and CDR2 from the germline V gene are SGHTA and FQGNSA. CDR3 length: 14 amino acids. CDR3 amino acids: CASSLFWNTGELFF. In DNA form, the CDR3 reads TGTGCCAGCAGCTTATTCTGGAACACCGGGGAGCTGTTTTTT.

The chain links TRBV7-3 to TRBJ1-2; D call uncertain. Germline values: CDR1 SGHTA, CDR2 FQGTGA. The V end was cut by 2 bases, the J end by 8 bases, with 12 bases between. This CDR3 region has 13 residues. This CDR3 reads CASSLGQLSGYTF. The CDR3, as DNA: TGTGCCAGCAGCTTAGGGCAGTTGAGCGGCTACACCTTC.

The chain joins TRBV6-2 or TRBV6-3 to TRBJ2-7, with D possibly being TRBD1 (6 bases). CDR1 and CDR2 from the germline V gene are MNHEY and SVGEGT. The V end was cut by 2 bases, the J end by 7 bases, with 15 bases between. The CDR3 sequence is 14 residues long. CDR3 region: CASSYMTGGREQYF. The CDR3, as DNA: TGTGCCAGCAGTTACATGACAGGCGGGCGGGAGCAGTACTTC.